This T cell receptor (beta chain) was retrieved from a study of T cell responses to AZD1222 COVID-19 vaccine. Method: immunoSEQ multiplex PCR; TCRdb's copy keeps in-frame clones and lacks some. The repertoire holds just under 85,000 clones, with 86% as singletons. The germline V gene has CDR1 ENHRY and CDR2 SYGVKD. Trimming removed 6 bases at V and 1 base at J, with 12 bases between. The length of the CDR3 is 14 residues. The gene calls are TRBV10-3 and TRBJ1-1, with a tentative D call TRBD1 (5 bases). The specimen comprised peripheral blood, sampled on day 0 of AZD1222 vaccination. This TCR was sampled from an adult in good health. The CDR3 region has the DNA TGTGCCATCAGGGCGACAGAGGCGAACACTGAAGCTTTCTTT. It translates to CAIRATEANTEAFF.